This T cell receptor (beta chain) was identified during a study of blood T cell repertoires in COVID-19. The germline V gene has CDR1 SGHAT and CDR2 FQNNGV. V lost 6 bases to trimming and J lost 3 bases, with 9 bases between them. This CDR3 is built from 12 residues. Measured with immunoSEQ multiplex PCR; TCRdb has only the in-frame clones, and not every one. Of 150,000 to 250,000 clones listed, about 80% are singletons. The sequence came from a middle-aged man who had recovered from COVID-19. Sample: PBMCs or T cells enriched from blood (not recorded which). The chain links TRBV11-2 to TRBJ2-7; D is ambiguous. CDR3 sequence: CASSGSIYEQYF. DNA of the CDR3: TGTGCCAGCAGTGGCAGTATCTACGAGCAGTACTTC.